A single sample is the source of the 25 T cell receptor beta chains below, sequenced in a study of blood T cell repertoires in COVID-19. Generated by immunoSEQ multiplex PCR, the TCRdb table keeps only in-frame clones and is missing some. Of roughly 250,000 clones listed, around 82% were seen once; the top ten hold 4.9%. The sample comprised peripheral blood. These TCRs come from a woman aged 80 or older with active or convalescent COVID-19.

The J gene is TRBJ1-5, the V gene TRBV18; 9 positions agree with TRBD1. The CDR3 loop spans 16 amino acids. The V and J ends lost 0 bases and 6 bases, in that order; junction bases with no gene match: 6. Germline V gene sequence: CDR1 KGHSH, CDR2 LQKENI. The CDR3 DNA sequence: TGTGCCAGCTCACCACCCAATACAGGGGGCAGTCAGCCCCAGCATTTT. Translation gives CASSPPNTGGSQPQHF.

This clone turned up a few times. This chain connects TRBV7-9 to TRBJ1-2; D is uncertain. Trimming stripped 2 bases from V and 4 bases from J, with 5 bases between. The germline gives CDR1 SEHNR, CDR2 FQNEAQ (reference sequence). CDR3 length: 12 residues. CDR3 amino acids: CASSLNLYGYTF. The CDR3 region has the DNA TGTGCCAGCAGCTTAAATCTCTATGGCTACACCTTC.

The rearrangement joins TRBV29-1 to TRBJ1-2; TRBD1 might be the D (5 bases). There are 13 residues in the CDR3. The ends were cut back, 4 bases at V and 0 bases at J, with 9 bases in the middle. In germline, CDR1 is SQVTM, CDR2 ANQGSEA. The CDR3 reads CSVAETANYGYTF. Here the CDR3 DNA reads TGCAGCGTTGCTGAGACAGCTAACTATGGCTACACCTTC.

The V call is TRBV2, the J call TRBJ2-7; 10 bases map to TRBD1. V shed 4 bases and J 5 bases; nucleotides not matched to a gene: 8. CDR1 is SNHLY, CDR2 FYNNEI, per germline. The CDR3 length is 15 residues. The CDR3 spells CASSGRGTGDDEQYF. The CDR3 nucleotides read TGTGCCAGCAGTGGGAGGGGGACAGGGGATGACGAGCAGTACTTC.

The rearrangement links TRBV30 to TRBJ2-5, with TRBD2 identical over 7 bases. J gave up 7 bases and V 2 bases, and 10 bases lay outside the gene matches. The length of the CDR3 is 14 residues. Germline V gene lookup returns CDR1 GTSNPN and CDR2 SVGIG (reference sequence). CDR3 DNA sequence: TGTGCCTGGAGTAGATTAGCGGGCAGTCGGACCCAGTACTTC. Translating gives CAWSRLAGSRTQYF.

The chain is built from TRBV2 and TRBJ2-5; 7 positions agree with TRBD2. V shed 6 bases and J 7 bases; nucleotides not matched to a gene: 8. The CDR3 covers 13 residues. Germline V gene lookup returns CDR1 SNHLY and CDR2 FYNNEI. The CDR3 reads CASRVGGEGTQYF. The CDR3 nucleotides read TGTGCCAGCAGGGTTGGCGGGGAGGGGACCCAGTACTTC.

The chain couples TRBV5-1 to TRBJ1-4, with 9 nucleotides matching TRBD1. From germline, CDR1 is SGHRS and CDR2 YFSETQ. V was clipped by 7 bases and J by 5 bases; unmatched bases: 15. The CDR3 covers 17 residues. The CDR3: CASQRRGQGWRNEKLFF. The CDR3, as DNA: TGCGCCAGCCAACGACGGGGACAGGGATGGAGGAATGAAAAACTGTTTTTT.

The genes are TRBV5-1 and TRBJ1-6; weak D call: TRBD1 (6 bases). Germline CDR1 SGHRS, CDR2 YFSETQ. The ends were cut back, 4 bases at V and 5 bases at J, with 10 bases in the middle. This CDR3 is built from 14 residues. CDR3 residues: CASSERTDNSPLHF. CDR3 coding DNA: TGCGCCAGCAGCGAGAGGACAGATAATTCACCCCTCCACTTT. Full variable domain (missing parts from reference TRBV5-1 and TRBJ1-6): KAGVTQTPRYLIKTRGQQVTLSCSPISGHRSVSWYQQTPGQGLQFLFEYFSETQRNKGNFPGRFSGRQFSNSRSEMNVSTLELGDSALYLCASSERTDNSPLHFGNGTRLTVT.

This chain links TRBV15 with TRBJ2-3; TRBD2 matches at 10 bases. This CDR3 comprises 16 residues. The junction had 4 bases not matched to a gene; V was cut back by 1 base and J by 3 bases. The germline gives CDR1 LNHNV, CDR2 YYDKDF (reference sequence). The CDR3 sequence is CATSRGGAGGTDTQYF. CDR3 DNA: TGTGCCACCAGCAGAGGAGGAGCGGGGGGGACAGATACGCAGTATTTT.

This clone was detected once. The V call is TRBV20-1, the J call TRBJ2-1; D unresolved. V was shortened by 4 bases and J by 8 bases, with 9 bases between the two germline ends. CDR3 length equals 11 residues. Germline V gives CDR1 DFQATT, CDR2 SNEGSKA (reference sequence). In DNA form, the CDR3 reads TGCAGTGCTAACCCCTTAGATGAGCAGTTCTTC. Its protein product is CSANPLDEQFF.

The J gene is TRBJ2-5, the V gene TRBV24-1; D perhaps matches TRBD1 (6 bases). Trimming removed 3 bases from V and 5 bases from J, with 15 bases in between. The CDR3 extends over 15 amino acids. The germline CDR1 and CDR2 sequences are KGHDR and SFDVKD. This CDR3 is CATSDPGQGDETQYF. The DNA for the CDR3 is TGTGCCACCAGTGATCCGGGACAAGGGGATGAGACCCAGTACTTC.

V usage is TRBV28 and J usage is TRBJ2-1; D possibly corresponds to TRBD1 (5 bases). Between the trimmed V and J ends, which lost 7 bases and 6 bases, there was a span of 10 bases. Germline loops: CDR1 MDHEN, CDR2 SYDVKM. The CDR3 has 12 residues. CDR3 loop: CASTGTGNEQFF. Here the CDR3 DNA reads TGTGCCAGCACTGGAACAGGCAATGAGCAGTTCTTC.

The chain links TRBV10-1 to TRBJ2-1; 7 bases map to TRBD2. Germline CDR1 reads WNHNN; CDR2 reads SYGVQD (reference sequence). V lost 5 bases, J lost 7 bases, and 14 bases stayed unmatched. This CDR3 comprises 16 residues. The CDR3 loop reads CASSPNLGTSANEQFF. The CDR3, as DNA: TGCGCCAGCAGTCCTAATCTCGGTACTAGCGCGAATGAGCAGTTCTTC.

The chain is built from TRBV5-4 and TRBJ2-2; 7 bases are a match to TRBD1. CDR3 length equals 15 residues. V shed 4 bases, J shed 0 bases, and the junction held 3 bases outside the gene matches. Germline-derived CDR1 and CDR2 are SGHNT and YYREEE (reference sequence). DNA for the CDR3: TGTGCCAGCAGCCCGGGACAGTCGAACACCGGGGAGCTGTTTTTT. It is translated as CASSPGQSNTGELFF.

This clone was counted once. The V gene is TRBV11-3, the J gene TRBJ1-1; D not certain. V was trimmed by 8 bases and J by 0 bases, leaving 10 bases between them. From germline, CDR1 is SGHNT and CDR2 YENEEA. The CDR3 totals 13 residues. The CDR3 nucleotides are TGTGCCAGCGGGAGAGGTTTGAACACTGAAGCTTTCTTT. This sequence encodes CASGRGLNTEAFF.

The chain combines TRBV5-1 with TRBJ2-3, with no clear D. Germline-derived CDR1 and CDR2 are SGHRS and YFSETQ. This CDR3 spans 13 amino acids. V was clipped by 7 bases and J by 1 base, with 10 bases between them. CDR3 sequence: CASGAEGTDTQYF. The DNA of the CDR3 is TGCGCCAGCGGCGCCGAGGGCACAGATACGCAGTATTTT.

The chain combines TRBV5-1 with TRBJ2-2, with D tentatively TRBD1 (6 bases). Deletions cut 3 bases from V and 0 bases from J, with 15 bases between. The CDR3 sequence is 17 residues long. Per germline, CDR1 SGHRS and CDR2 YFSETQ. The CDR3 protein is CASSWDIAYANTGELFF. The CDR3 DNA reads as TGCGCCAGCAGCTGGGACATAGCGTACGCGAACACCGGGGAGCTGTTTTTT.

This clone was picked up one time. The chain is built from TRBV2 and TRBJ2-1; a possible D gene is TRBD1 (6 bases). Germline V lookup: CDR1 SNHLY, CDR2 FYNNEI. CDR3 length equals 13 residues. V gave up 8 bases and J gave up 5 bases, with 13 bases separating them. CDR3 sequence: CASRRGTNNEQFF. In DNA form, the CDR3 reads TGTGCCAGCCGCAGGGGTACCAACAATGAGCAGTTCTTC.

The rearrangement links TRBV5-1 to TRBJ2-5; D perhaps matches TRBD2 (6 bases). The CDR3 contains 15 residues. CDR1 SGHRS and CDR2 YFSETQ come from the germline V gene. Trimming took off 4 bases at V and 1 base at J, with 14 bases between the two ends. In DNA form, the CDR3 reads TGCGCCAGCAGCGAGAGGTGGACTACCCAAGAGACCCAGTACTTC. Amino acids: CASSERWTTQETQYF.

The chain carries TRBV10-3 and TRBJ2-5, with 12 bases matching TRBD2. Germline assignment: CDR1 ENHRY and CDR2 SYGVKD. This CDR3 is 17 amino acids long. Unmatched junction bases numbered 11, after V lost 4 bases and J lost 5 bases. The CDR3 DNA sequence: TGTGCCATCAGTGGGTGGCTAGCGGGAGGGTCTGGCGAGACCCAGTACTTC. It translates to CAISGWLAGGSGETQYF.

This clone was seen a handful of times. This sequence joins TRBV18 and TRBJ1-1; D unresolved. Trimming stripped 3 bases from V and 1 base from J, with 9 bases between. This CDR3 comprises 14 residues. Germline assignment: CDR1 KGHSH and CDR2 LQKENI. DNA for the CDR3: TGTGCCAGCTCACCTGCGTCCAAGAACACTGAAGCTTTCTTT. It specifies CASSPASKNTEAFF.

In this sample, this clone turned up once. The chain carries TRBV7-8 and TRBJ2-1; 7 bases fit TRBD2. V lost 4 bases, J lost 0 bases, and 15 bases stayed unmatched. Germline V lookup: CDR1 SGHVS, CDR2 FQNEAQ. The CDR3 runs 19 residues. This chain's CDR3 is CASSSIIRRGGGSYNEQFF. The CDR3 coding sequence is TGTGCCAGCAGCTCCATTATTCGTAGAGGCGGGGGCTCCTACAATGAGCAGTTCTTC. Full variable domain (remainder filled in from reference TRBV7-8 and TRBJ2-1): GAGVSQSPRYKVAKRGQDVALRCDPISGHVSLFWYQQALGQGPEFLTYFQNEAQLDKSGLPSDRFFAERPEGSVSTLKIQRTQQEDSAVYLCASSSIIRRGGGSYNEQFFGPGTRLTVL.

This clone was counted once. Distinct nucleotide sequences in the sample also encode this CDR3. The chain has TRBV5-1 and TRBJ1-1; weak D call: TRBD1 (5 bases). V lost 0 bases and J lost 1, with 7 bases in between. This CDR3 contains 14 residues. The V gene's germline CDR1 is SGHRS and CDR2 YFSETQ. The DNA of the CDR3 is TGCGCCAGCAGCTTGGAGACAGCGAACACTGAAGCTTTCTTT. Protein sequence: CASSLETANTEAFF.

The CDR3 spells CAISEAGFSGNTIYF. CDR3 coding DNA: TGTGCCATCAGTGAAGCAGGGTTCTCTGGAAACACCATATATTTT. This chain connects TRBV10-3 to TRBJ1-3, with a weak D call TRBD1 (5 bases). Germline CDR1 and CDR2: ENHRY and SYGVKD. The ends were cut back, 3 bases at V and 0 bases at J, with 9 bases in the middle. This CDR3 has 15 residues.

The V call is TRBV11-2, the J call TRBJ2-2, with D perhaps matching TRBD1 (6 bases). Germline assignment: CDR1 SGHAT and CDR2 FQNNGV. The germline V and J ends were trimmed by 5 bases and 4 bases, with 20 bases remaining between them. The CDR3 has 17 residues. The CDR3 region is CASSTQLTGIGTGELFF. CDR3 DNA: TGTGCCAGCAGCACGCAATTAACAGGGATAGGCACCGGGGAGCTGTTTTTT.